The clone carrying this T cell receptor (beta chain) was detected only a few times. Germline lookup yields CDR1 GTSNPN and CDR2 SVGIG (reference sequence). CDR3 length equals 13 residues. V lost 4 bases and J 1 base, leaving 10 bases between the germline ends. The sample comes from a study of T cells after somatic rescue of genetic block. The data were produced by immunoSEQ multiplex PCR, yet TCRdb's version contains in-frame clones alone and is incomplete. The sample contains 110,000 or so clones, under 95% of which appear only once. The receptor was derived from a young woman. The specimen was peripheral blood mononuclear cells (PBMCs). The chain carries TRBV30 and TRBJ1-1; D gene uncertain. CDR3 nucleotide sequence: TGTGCCTGGACCCCGACCGGGAACACTGAAGCTTTCTTT. Its protein product is CAWTPTGNTEAFF.